These T cell receptor beta chains were read from a single sample in a study of T cell repertoires in cytomegalovirus infection. MiXCR, run by TCRdb on the reads, gives a single entry per CDR3 protein. In the table there are a few hundred thousand distinct CDR3 sequences, about a sixth of which are singletons. Material for sequencing was CD8+ T cells from PBMCs. Receptor source: a human donor in good health (CMV status not recorded). Some clones in this sample may be carry-over from other donors' samples. Each CDR3 is given with its conserved first and last residue. A D gene is named only where the DNA matches it firmly. A row's size may be missing; if present it is once, few, many or a size class.

clone_size: .
v_call: TRBV13
d_call: .
j_call: TRBJ2-6
cdr3_aa: CASSSPLWSGANVLTF
cdr3_nt: TGTGCCAGCAGCTCCCCCCTGTGGTCTGGGGCCAACGTCCTGACTTTC

clone_size: many
v_call: TRBV29-1
d_call: .
j_call: TRBJ2-5
cdr3_aa: CSVDQGGLLGETQYF
cdr3_nt: TGCAGCGTTGACCAGGGCGGTCTGTTGGGGGAGACCCAGTACTTC

clone_size: few
v_call: TRBV6-4
d_call: TRBD2
j_call: TRBJ2-1
cdr3_aa: CASSESLGRINEQFF
cdr3_nt: TGTGCCAGCAGTGAATCCCTCGGGAGGATAAATGAGCAGTTCTTC

clone_size: few
v_call: TRBV7-9
d_call: .
j_call: TRBJ1-3
cdr3_aa: CASSLNSGNTIYF
cdr3_nt: TGTGCCAGCAGCTTAAATTCGGGAAACACCATATATTTT

clone_size: .
v_call: TRBV12-3/TRBV12-4
d_call: .
j_call: TRBJ2-7
cdr3_aa: CASGLGDLGHEQYF
cdr3_nt: TGTGCCAGCGGTTTAGGGGACCTAGGCCACGAGCAGTACTTC

clone_size: many
v_call: TRBV7-2
d_call: TRBD1
j_call: TRBJ2-5
cdr3_aa: CASSLGGQGQETQYF
cdr3_nt: TGTGCCAGCAGCTTAGGGGGACAGGGGCAAGAGACCCAGTACTTC

clone_size: .
v_call: TRBV10-3
d_call: TRBD1
j_call: TRBJ2-2
cdr3_aa: CAISESMGQGPDGELFF
cdr3_nt: TGTGCCATCAGTGAGTCAATGGGACAGGGACCGGACGGGGAGCTGTTTTTT

clone_size: .
v_call: TRBV7-2
d_call: .
j_call: TRBJ2-5
cdr3_aa: CASSYPRDSYGTQYF
cdr3_nt: TGTGCCAGCAGCTACCCTCGGGACTCCTATGGGACCCAGTACTTC

clone_size: few
v_call: TRBV6-2/TRBV6-3
d_call: .
j_call: TRBJ2-6
cdr3_aa: CASSLWGSGANVLTF
cdr3_nt: TGTGCCAGCAGTTTGTGGGGCTCTGGGGCCAACGTCCTGACTTTC

clone_size: many
v_call: TRBV20-1
d_call: .
j_call: TRBJ1-1
cdr3_aa: CSALGLHTEAFF
cdr3_nt: TGCAGTGCTCTCGGGCTGCACACTGAAGCTTTCTTT

clone_size: many
v_call: TRBV5-1
d_call: .
j_call: TRBJ2-1
cdr3_aa: CASSLFREEQFF
cdr3_nt: TGCGCCAGCAGCTTGTTCCGGGAGGAGCAGTTCTTC

clone_size: .
v_call: TRBV4-3
d_call: .
j_call: TRBJ2-7
cdr3_aa: CASSPLPDSSMDEQYF
cdr3_nt: TGCGCCAGCAGCCCCCTTCCGGACAGCTCAATGGACGAGCAGTACTTC

clone_size: .
v_call: TRBV27
d_call: TRBD2
j_call: TRBJ2-5
cdr3_aa: CASSLGGGFLAGGQETQYF
cdr3_nt: TGTGCCAGCAGCCTAGGGGGGGGGTTCCTAGCGGGGGGCCAAGAGACCCAGTACTTC

clone_size: many
v_call: TRBV6-1
d_call: .
j_call: TRBJ1-4
cdr3_aa: CASSEGIQGANEKLFF
cdr3_nt: TGTGCCAGCAGTGAAGGTATCCAGGGAGCGAATGAAAAACTGTTTTTT

clone_size: many
v_call: TRBV7-9
d_call: .
j_call: TRBJ1-2
cdr3_aa: CASSLGSGTFDDYGYTF
cdr3_nt: TGTGCCAGCAGCTTAGGGTCCGGGACTTTCGATGACTATGGCTACACCTTC

clone_size: few
v_call: TRBV12-3/TRBV12-4
d_call: .
j_call: TRBJ2-1
cdr3_aa: CASSFALPSSYNEQFF
cdr3_nt: TGTGCCAGCAGTTTCGCGCTGCCTAGCTCCTACAATGAGCAGTTCTTC

clone_size: .
v_call: TRBV2
d_call: .
j_call: TRBJ1-1
cdr3_aa: CASSVMSFFEGAFF
cdr3_nt: TGTGCCAGCAGTGTAATGTCTTTTTTTGAAGGAGCTTTCTTT

clone_size: many
v_call: TRBV7-2
d_call: .
j_call: TRBJ2-2
cdr3_aa: CASSVSSGSAGELFF
cdr3_nt: TGTGCCAGCAGCGTCAGCAGCGGTTCAGCCGGGGAGCTGTTTTTT

clone_size: many
v_call: TRBV7-8
d_call: .
j_call: TRBJ1-2
cdr3_aa: CASSSPHGYTF
cdr3_nt: TGTGCCAGCAGCTCCCCTCATGGCTACACCTTC

clone_size: many
v_call: TRBV7-9
d_call: TRBD1
j_call: TRBJ2-5
cdr3_aa: CASSLGGQGWTATQYF
cdr3_nt: TGTGCCAGCAGCTTAGGGGGACAGGGGTGGACCGCGACCCAGTACTTC

clone_size: once
v_call: TRBV2
d_call: .
j_call: TRBJ1-2
cdr3_aa: CASPNQDNGYTF
cdr3_nt: TGTGCCAGCCCTAATCAGGATAATGGCTACACCTTC

clone_size: few
v_call: TRBV12-3/TRBV12-4
d_call: .
j_call: TRBJ1-5
cdr3_aa: CASTSHGYSLSSNQPQHF
cdr3_nt: TGTGCCAGCACTTCACACGGATACAGTCTTTCGAGCAATCAGCCCCAGCATTTT

clone_size: .
v_call: TRBV6-5
d_call: .
j_call: TRBJ2-7
cdr3_aa: CASSYAVLGQIYEQYF
cdr3_nt: TGTGCCAGCAGTTACGCGGTACTGGGGCAGATCTACGAGCAGTACTTC

clone_size: .
v_call: TRBV5-1
d_call: TRBD1
j_call: TRBJ1-5
cdr3_aa: CASSLWAGGQPQHF
cdr3_nt: TGCGCCAGCAGCTTATGGGCAGGGGGCCAGCCCCAGCATTTT

clone_size: .
v_call: TRBV12-3/TRBV12-4
d_call: .
j_call: TRBJ1-5
cdr3_aa: CASSWAASNQPQHF
cdr3_nt: TGTGCCAGCAGTTGGGCAGCGAGCAATCAGCCCCAGCATTTT

clone_size: many
v_call: TRBV28
d_call: .
j_call: TRBJ1-3
cdr3_aa: CASSFLGDSGNTIYF
cdr3_nt: TGTGCCAGCAGTTTTCTAGGTGATTCTGGAAACACCATATATTTT

clone_size: .
v_call: TRBV14
d_call: TRBD2
j_call: TRBJ2-7
cdr3_aa: CASSSGGTYEQYF
cdr3_nt: TGTGCCAGCAGCAGCGGGGGAACCTACGAGCAGTACTTC

clone_size: few
v_call: TRBV20-1
d_call: TRBD2
j_call: TRBJ2-1
cdr3_aa: CSATGTTGWNNEQFF
cdr3_nt: TGCAGTGCTACCGGGACTACCGGTTGGAATAATGAGCAGTTCTTC

clone_size: few
v_call: TRBV29-1
d_call: .
j_call: TRBJ2-7
cdr3_aa: CSVQAQNRLNEQYF
cdr3_nt: TGCAGCGTTCAAGCCCAGAACAGGCTCAACGAGCAGTACTTC

clone_size: .
v_call: TRBV5-6
d_call: TRBD1
j_call: TRBJ2-1
cdr3_aa: CASSHQTGGSYNEQFF
cdr3_nt: TGTGCCAGCAGCCACCAGACAGGGGGGTCCTACAATGAGCAGTTCTTC

clone_size: many
v_call: TRBV12-3/TRBV12-4
d_call: .
j_call: TRBJ1-5
cdr3_aa: CASSRSSTKNQPQHF
cdr3_nt: TGTGCCAGCAGCCGGAGCAGCACCAAAAATCAGCCCCAGCATTTT

clone_size: .
v_call: TRBV3-1
d_call: .
j_call: TRBJ2-3
cdr3_aa: CASSQDGPEYIDTQYF
cdr3_nt: TGTGCCAGCAGCCAAGATGGACCGGAATACATAGATACGCAGTATTTT

clone_size: .
v_call: TRBV28
d_call: .
j_call: TRBJ2-5
cdr3_aa: CASSLIRERQETQYF
cdr3_nt: TGTGCCAGCAGTTTAATCAGGGAGAGGCAAGAGACCCAGTACTTC

clone_size: .
v_call: TRBV6-2/TRBV6-3
d_call: TRBD1
j_call: TRBJ1-1
cdr3_aa: CASSWWTGNTEAFF
cdr3_nt: TGTGCCAGCAGTTGGTGGACAGGAAACACTGAAGCTTTCTTT

clone_size: .
v_call: TRBV20-1
d_call: .
j_call: TRBJ2-7
cdr3_aa: CSARDQEDGRQGSYEQYF
cdr3_nt: TGCAGTGCTAGAGATCAAGAAGACGGGAGACAGGGATCCTACGAGCAGTACTTC

clone_size: .
v_call: TRBV12-3/TRBV12-4
d_call: .
j_call: TRBJ1-2
cdr3_aa: CASTSGAVGYTF
cdr3_nt: TGTGCCAGCACTTCAGGGGCCGTGGGCTACACCTTC

clone_size: many
v_call: TRBV4-1
d_call: TRBD2
j_call: TRBJ2-1
cdr3_aa: CASSQEGTSGDEQFF
cdr3_nt: TGCGCCAGCAGCCAAGAAGGGACTAGCGGGGATGAGCAGTTCTTC

clone_size: many
v_call: TRBV11-1
d_call: .
j_call: TRBJ1-3
cdr3_aa: CASRRGTGSGNTIYF
cdr3_nt: TGTGCCAGCAGACGTGGGACCGGCTCTGGAAACACCATATATTTT

clone_size: .
v_call: TRBV9
d_call: .
j_call: TRBJ1-1
cdr3_aa: CASGPMTEAFF
cdr3_nt: TGTGCCAGCGGCCCGATGACTGAAGCTTTCTTT

clone_size: many
v_call: TRBV7-2
d_call: .
j_call: TRBJ2-3
cdr3_aa: CASSPDSTDTQYF
cdr3_nt: TGTGCCAGCAGCCCCGACAGCACAGATACGCAGTATTTT

clone_size: .
v_call: TRBV2
d_call: .
j_call: TRBJ1-2
cdr3_aa: CASTEWASGYGYTF
cdr3_nt: TGTGCCAGCACCGAATGGGCCTCTGGCTATGGCTACACCTTC

clone_size: many
v_call: TRBV13
d_call: .
j_call: TRBJ1-2
cdr3_aa: CASRRLASGGNYGYTF
cdr3_nt: TGTGCCAGCAGACGATTAGCGTCAGGAGGGAACTATGGCTACACCTTC

clone_size: .
v_call: TRBV12-3/TRBV12-4
d_call: .
j_call: TRBJ2-3
cdr3_aa: CASSLPIRDTQYF
cdr3_nt: TGTGCCAGCAGTTTACCCATCCGTGATACGCAGTATTTT

clone_size: many
v_call: TRBV7-8
d_call: TRBD1
j_call: TRBJ1-1
cdr3_aa: CASSWFRDRGMNTEAFF
cdr3_nt: TGTGCCAGCAGCTGGTTCCGGGACAGAGGTATGAACACTGAAGCTTTCTTT

clone_size: .
v_call: TRBV28
d_call: TRBD2
j_call: TRBJ2-1
cdr3_aa: CASSLGGLAYNEQFF
cdr3_nt: TGTGCCAGCAGTTTAGGGGGACTAGCTTACAATGAGCAGTTCTTC

clone_size: few
v_call: TRBV7-9
d_call: .
j_call: TRBJ1-5
cdr3_aa: CASSLSSLNQPQHF
cdr3_nt: TGTGCCAGCAGCTTATCTTCCCTCAATCAGCCCCAGCATTTT

clone_size: .
v_call: TRBV20-1
d_call: .
j_call: TRBJ2-2
cdr3_aa: CSARDPGPGELFF
cdr3_nt: TGCAGTGCCCGCGACCCGGGGCCCGGGGAGCTGTTTTTT

clone_size: few
v_call: TRBV6-4
d_call: TRBD2
j_call: TRBJ2-1
cdr3_aa: CASRKSGIEAGINNEQFF
cdr3_nt: TGTGCCAGCAGAAAATCCGGTATAGAAGCGGGGATAAACAATGAGCAGTTCTTC

clone_size: once
v_call: TRBV5-6
d_call: TRBD2
j_call: TRBJ2-7
cdr3_aa: CASSLESGGPLHEQYF
cdr3_nt: TGTGCCAGCAGCTTGGAATCGGGGGGGCCGTTACACGAGCAGTACTTC

clone_size: .
v_call: TRBV12-3/TRBV12-4
d_call: .
j_call: TRBJ2-1
cdr3_aa: CASSSDGSSYSEQFF
cdr3_nt: TGTGCCAGCAGTTCGGACGGAAGCTCCTACAGTGAGCAGTTCTTC

clone_size: few
v_call: TRBV4-3
d_call: TRBD1
j_call: TRBJ1-2
cdr3_aa: CASSQDYRGGNPNYGYTF
cdr3_nt: TGCGCCAGCAGCCAGGATTACAGGGGAGGAAACCCAAACTATGGCTACACCTTC

clone_size: .
v_call: TRBV10-3
d_call: .
j_call: TRBJ2-7
cdr3_aa: CAISESIQTFRGEQYF
cdr3_nt: TGTGCCATCAGTGAGTCGATTCAGACCTTTCGAGGTGAGCAGTACTTC

clone_size: many
v_call: TRBV12-3/TRBV12-4
d_call: .
j_call: TRBJ1-1
cdr3_aa: CASSFAGLTEAFF
cdr3_nt: TGTGCCAGCAGTTTCGCCGGCCTCACTGAAGCTTTCTTT

clone_size: .
v_call: TRBV10-3
d_call: .
j_call: TRBJ2-5
cdr3_aa: CAISRNRDRGLGGQETQYF
cdr3_nt: TGTGCCATCAGTCGCAACCGGGACAGAGGGCTGGGGGGACAAGAGACCCAGTACTTC

clone_size: many
v_call: TRBV12-3/TRBV12-4
d_call: TRBD1
j_call: TRBJ1-5
cdr3_aa: CASSPTGVQPQHF
cdr3_nt: TGTGCCAGCAGTCCGACAGGGGTTCAGCCCCAGCATTTT

clone_size: few
v_call: TRBV7-9
d_call: .
j_call: TRBJ2-5
cdr3_aa: CASSIRDEADQETQYF
cdr3_nt: TGTGCCAGCAGCATCCGGGACGAAGCCGACCAAGAGACCCAGTACTTC

clone_size: many
v_call: TRBV4-1
d_call: .
j_call: TRBJ1-2
cdr3_aa: CASSQVRSSYGYTF
cdr3_nt: TGCGCCAGCAGCCAAGTTCGAAGCTCCTATGGCTACACCTTC

clone_size: .
v_call: TRBV5-1
d_call: .
j_call: TRBJ1-5
cdr3_aa: CAITRGGAKQPQHF
cdr3_nt: TGCGCCATCACCCGCGGGGGGGCGAAACAGCCCCAGCATTTT

clone_size: few
v_call: TRBV28
d_call: .
j_call: TRBJ1-5
cdr3_aa: CASSPNRVRNQPQHF
cdr3_nt: TGTGCCAGCAGTCCGAACCGGGTCCGAAATCAGCCCCAGCATTTT